The following is a TCR beta chain sequence with its context. Trimming removed 1 base at V and 5 bases at J, with 11 bases between. This CDR3 is 14 amino acids long. The V gene's germline CDR1 is SGHTA and CDR2 FQGNSA. Original data processing: Amplifying reference gene primers gave estimates of nucleated cell counts. Sequencing used immunoSEQ multiplex PCR; TCRdb keeps in-frame clones, though not all of them. That table gives V, J and clone size, and the DNA gave D and trimming. The sample holds under 150,000 clones; approximately 81% are singletons and the top ten take more than 3%. The data were obtained in a study of blood T cell repertoires in COVID-19. Overall study: Acute-phase and convalescent COVID-19 samples originated in the United States, Italy and Spain. PBMCs, B-cell-depleted T cells, or T cells were the source of the cDNA or gDNA that made up the material.

The gene calls are TRBV7-2 and TRBJ1-1; D remains unclear. This clonotype originated in a man aged 35 to 55 with acute or convalescent COVID-19. The sample taken for sequencing was peripheral blood. CDR3 coding DNA: TGTGCCAGCAGCTTAGATCCGGGAGGGACTGAAGCTTTCTTT. Its translation is CASSLDPGGTEAFF. The complete variable domain, with remaining parts taken from reference TRBV7-2 and TRBJ1-1, reads GAGVSQSPSNKVTEKGKDVELRCDPISGHTALYWYRQSLGQGLEFLIYFQGNSAPDKSGLPSDRFSAERTGGSVSTLTIQRTQQEDSAVYLCASSLDPGGTEAFFGQGTRLTVV.